This passage covers 29 T cell receptor beta chains from one sample sequenced in a study of CD8 T cells in ankylosing spondylitis. TCRdb re-called the 5' RACE reads with MiXCR, one entry per CDR3 protein. Here the sample spans 39,000 or so distinct CDR3 sequences, 2.5% to 3.5% being singletons. Sequenced input: blood, either unsorted or a sorted T cell fraction (not recorded which). These receptors were obtained from a male donor with ankylosing spondylitis or in good health (not recorded which).

The table lists this clonotype with many counts. The chain uses TRBV9 and TRBJ2-3; 7 bases fit TRBD2. CDR3 size: 14 residues. Germline values: CDR1 SGDLS, CDR2 YYNGEE. V shed 2 bases, J shed 4 bases, and the junction held 4 bases outside the gene matches. The CDR3 bases are TGTGCCAGCAGCGTTGGGGGGGTCGCAGATACGCAGTATTTT. This codes for CASSVGGVADTQYF.

In this sample, this clonotype turned up many times. V usage is TRBV9 and J usage is TRBJ1-6; tentatively, D is TRBD1 (5 bases). Deletions cut 3 bases from V and 5 bases from J, with 9 bases between. This CDR3 is 14 amino acids long. CDR1 and CDR2 from the germline V gene are SGDLS and YYNGEE. In nucleotides, the CDR3 is TGTGCCAGCAGCGCCCAACAGGATAATTCACCCCTCCACTTT. Encoded protein: CASSAQQDNSPLHF.

This clonotype has ten or more counts. The chain couples TRBV9 to TRBJ1-1; D gene unclear. The CDR3 has 14 residues. The germline gives CDR1 SGDLS, CDR2 YYNGEE. Deletions cut 3 bases from V and 0 bases from J, with 9 bases between. CDR3 nucleotide sequence: TGTGCCAGCAGCGGACTAGGGTTGAACACTGAAGCTTTCTTT. This translates into CASSGLGLNTEAFF.

There are many counts of this clonotype. The genes are TRBV9 and TRBJ1-1; D remains ambiguous. V gave up 7 bases and J gave up 1 base, with 11 bases separating them. This CDR3 region has 13 residues. CDR1 and CDR2 from the germline V gene are SGDLS and YYNGEE. The CDR3 coding sequence is TGTGCCAGCGGTCGAGGGAGGAACACTGAAGCTTTCTTT. Amino acid sequence: CASGRGRNTEAFF.

V gene TRBV9 combines with J gene TRBJ1-1; 8 bases are shared with TRBD1. V shed 4 bases and J 4 bases; nucleotides not matched to a gene: 6. Germline CDR1 is SGDLS and CDR2 is YYNGEE. This CDR3 is built from 14 residues. CDR3 protein: CASSPRTGSTEAFF. The CDR3 bases are TGTGCCAGCAGCCCGCGGACAGGGAGCACTGAAGCTTTCTTT.

This clonotype was seen ten or more times. The chain carries TRBV9 and TRBJ2-1; no clear D. Trimming stripped 2 bases from V and 8 bases from J, with 8 bases between. CDR3 length: 12 amino acids. The germline V gene has CDR1 SGDLS and CDR2 YYNGEE. This CDR3 reads CASSVDSHEQFF. DNA of the CDR3: TGTGCCAGCAGCGTCGATTCCCATGAGCAGTTCTTC.

This clonotype has at least ten counts. V gene TRBV9 combines with J gene TRBJ2-3; 10 bases agree with TRBD2. The CDR3 is 15 amino acids. V shed 0 bases, J shed 4 bases, and the junction held 2 bases outside the gene matches. Per the germline V gene, CDR1 is SGDLS and CDR2 is YYNGEE. The DNA of the CDR3 is TGTGCCAGCAGCGTAGCCCTAGCGGGGGCAGATACGCAGTATTTT. It translates to CASSVALAGADTQYF.

This clonotype was detected many times. The rearrangement joins TRBV9 to TRBJ2-3; D not resolved. This CDR3 contains 15 residues. Per the germline V gene, CDR1 is SGDLS and CDR2 is YYNGEE. V lost 2 bases and J lost 2, with 12 bases in between. CDR3 loop: CASSVVSLHTDTQYF. CDR3 DNA sequence: TGTGCCAGCAGCGTGGTTAGTTTGCACACAGATACGCAGTATTTT.

The table lists this clonotype with many counts. CDR3 amino acids: CASSVAGMGRAGTGELFF. The DNA of the CDR3 is TGTGCCAGCAGCGTAGCTGGTATGGGCAGGGCGGGCACCGGGGAGCTGTTTTTT. The V and J genes are TRBV9 and TRBJ2-2, with D tentatively TRBD1 or TRBD2 (5 bases each). Germline V CDR1 and CDR2: SGDLS, YYNGEE. CDR3 length equals 18 residues. Trimming took 0 bases from V and 4 from J, leaving 19 bases between them.

This clonotype is classed as medium-sized (0.01 to 0.1%). The genes are TRBV9 and TRBJ2-1; the D is unclear. Germline-derived CDR1 and CDR2 are SGDLS and YYNGEE. V was shortened by 0 bases and J by 1 base, with 5 bases between the two germline ends. The CDR3 runs to 14 residues. DNA for the CDR3: TGTGCCAGCAGCGTAGGGCTATCCTACAATGAGCAGTTCTTC. Its protein is CASSVGLSYNEQFF.

This clonotype was picked up many times. With a much larger clone just one base away, this may be a read error. The CDR3 loop is CASSPNTDTQYF. The CDR3 DNA sequence: TGTGCCAGCAGCCCAAACACAGATACGCAGTATTTT. The chain carries TRBV9 and TRBJ2-3, with D uncertain. V lost 4 bases and J lost 2, with 5 bases in between. The germline V gene has CDR1 SGDLS and CDR2 YYNGEE. This CDR3 is 12 amino acids long.

This clonotype was picked up many times. The chain employs TRBV9 and TRBJ2-3; D might be TRBD1 (7 bases). The CDR3 loop spans 18 amino acids. Germline V gene data show CDR1 as SGDLS and CDR2 as YYNGEE. Between the trimmed V and J ends, which lost 0 bases and 1 base, there was a span of 18 bases. The CDR3 coding sequence is TGTGCCAGCAGCGTAGGTTTAGGAGGGGGCGGCGGCACAGATACGCAGTATTTT. It codes for CASSVGLGGGGGTDTQYF.

This clonotype was seen many times. The chain couples TRBV9 to TRBJ1-3; D is perhaps TRBD1 (5 bases). Looked up from germline, CDR1 is SGDLS and CDR2 is YYNGEE. V was shortened by 4 bases and J by 0 bases, with 11 bases between the two germline ends. The CDR3 sequence is 15 residues long. This CDR3 is CASSSGGRSGNTIYF. CDR3 coding DNA: TGTGCCAGCAGCAGCGGGGGACGCTCTGGAAACACCATATATTTT.

This clonotype has a handful of counts. The chain recombines TRBV9 with TRBJ2-5; possibly TRBD1 or TRBD2 for D (5 bases each). Germline values: CDR1 SGDLS, CDR2 YYNGEE. There are 13 residues in the CDR3. Trimming cost V 4 bases and J 2 bases, with 9 bases left between them. The CDR3 coding sequence is TGTGCCAGCAGCTTGGGACCTCAAGAGACCCAGTACTTC. Amino acids: CASSLGPQETQYF.

The sample holds many counts of this clonotype. V gene TRBV9 combines with J gene TRBJ2-2, with D uncertain. Germline CDR1 is SGDLS and CDR2 is YYNGEE. The CDR3 is made up of 12 amino acids. V shed 4 bases and J shed 5 bases, with 6 bases lying between them. Written as DNA, the CDR3 is TGTGCCAGCAGCATTAATACCGGGGAGCTGTTTTTT. Its translation is CASSINTGELFF.

This clonotype showed up many times. V usage is TRBV9 and J usage is TRBJ2-6, with D perhaps matching TRBD1 (6 bases). The CDR3 spans 15 residues. In germline, CDR1 is SGDLS, CDR2 YYNGEE. The V end was cut by 0 bases, the J end by 4 bases, with 8 bases between. CDR3 loop: CASSVVGAGANVLTF. The CDR3 nucleotides read TGTGCCAGCAGCGTAGTGGGGGCCGGGGCCAACGTCCTGACTTTC.

Ten or more counts support this clonotype. The DNA for the CDR3 is TGTGCCAGCAGCGTAGGGTCGGGCGGCGGGGAGCTGTTTTTT. The encoded protein is CASSVGSGGGELFF. V usage is TRBV9 and J usage is TRBJ2-2; D remains ambiguous. This CDR3 contains 14 residues. Germline assignment: CDR1 SGDLS and CDR2 YYNGEE. The V end was cut by 0 bases, the J end by 7 bases, with 10 bases between.

This clonotype was counted at least ten times. The chain joins TRBV9 to TRBJ2-2; the D is unclear. Trimming pared 2 bases from V and 3 bases from J, leaving 5 bases between. This CDR3 is 13 amino acids long. CDR1 SGDLS and CDR2 YYNGEE come from the germline V gene. The CDR3 region has the DNA TGTGCCAGCAGCGTCGACTACACCGGGGAGCTGTTTTTT. Amino acids: CASSVDYTGELFF.

This clonotype was counted ten times or more. This sequence joins TRBV9 and TRBJ2-1; TRBD2 might be the D (6 bases). Germline CDR1 is SGDLS and CDR2 is YYNGEE. The CDR3 is 15 amino acids. With 2 bases removed from V and 7 bases from J, the gap between germline ends came to 16 bases. The CDR3 coding sequence is TGTGCCAGCAGCGTCTTTACGGGACTCAAAAATGAGCAGTTCTTC. It specifies CASSVFTGLKNEQFF.

This clonotype has a count of ten or more. The chain is built from TRBV9 and TRBJ1-6; no definite D call. The CDR3 has 13 amino acids. Per the germline V gene, CDR1 is SGDLS and CDR2 is YYNGEE. The ends were cut back, 3 bases at V and 9 bases at J, with 10 bases in the middle. This CDR3 reads CASSADQLSPLHF. The CDR3 DNA sequence: TGTGCCAGCAGCGCCGACCAACTTTCACCCCTCCACTTT.

This clonotype was detected many times. The CDR3 region is CASSGRAEPQETQYF. The CDR3 nucleotides are TGTGCCAGCAGCGGGCGGGCAGAACCACAAGAGACCCAGTACTTC. The rearrangement joins TRBV9 to TRBJ2-5; D might be TRBD2 (5 bases). Germline values: CDR1 SGDLS, CDR2 YYNGEE. The CDR3 covers 15 residues. Trimming shortened V by 3 bases and J by 2 bases, and 14 bases separated the two germline ends.

At least ten counts were recorded for this clonotype. V gene TRBV9 combines with J gene TRBJ2-3, with D possibly called TRBD1 or TRBD2 (5 bases each). V lost 4 bases, J lost 2 bases, and 14 bases lay in between. CDR1 and CDR2 from the germline V gene are SGDLS and YYNGEE. The CDR3 contains 15 residues. CDR3 DNA sequence: TGTGCCAGCAGCTCCCGGGACGCCCTCACAGATACGCAGTATTTT. Translation: CASSSRDALTDTQYF.

This clonotype has a count of ten or more. This chain joins TRBV9 and TRBJ2-4, with D unresolved. Between the trimmed V and J ends, which lost 3 bases and 1 base, there was a span of 14 bases. The CDR3 totals 16 residues. In germline, CDR1 is SGDLS, CDR2 YYNGEE. As DNA, the CDR3 is TGTGCCAGCAGCGCCTCCGAGGACCCGGCCAAAAACATTCAGTACTTC. Its translation is CASSASEDPAKNIQYF.

This clonotype was detected ten times or more. The chain has TRBV21-1 and TRBJ1-5; TRBD1 is the table's D call and was not checked against the DNA. TRBV21-1 is tagged as a pseudogene. This CDR3 spans 11 amino acids. CDR3 bases: TGTGCCAGTACAGGGCACCGGCCCCAGCATTTT. Its translation is CASTGHRPQHF.

This clonotype was counted many times. The V call is TRBV9, the J call TRBJ2-4; D is possibly TRBD1 or TRBD2 (6 bases each). This CDR3 has 13 residues. CDR1 SGDLS and CDR2 YYNGEE come from the germline V gene. V lost 0 bases to trimming and J lost 7 bases, with 8 bases between them. CDR3 DNA sequence: TGTGCCAGCAGCGTAGTAGGGGGGAACATTCAGTACTTC. Translating gives CASSVVGGNIQYF.

This clonotype was counted ten times or more. The chain employs TRBV9 and TRBJ2-1; TRBD2 agrees at 13 bases. This CDR3 region has 15 residues. J lost 7 bases, V lost 3 bases, and 4 bases had no gene match. The germline V gene has CDR1 SGDLS and CDR2 YYNGEE. The CDR3 region has the DNA TGTGCCAGCAGCGGAGAGGGACTAGCGGGAAATGAGCAGTTCTTC. This encodes CASSGEGLAGNEQFF.

This clonotype was seen many times. The chain couples TRBV9 to TRBJ2-2; no reliable D call. Germline values: CDR1 SGDLS, CDR2 YYNGEE. Trimming removed 0 bases from V and 4 bases from J, with 13 bases in between. This CDR3 contains 16 residues. The CDR3 region has the DNA TGTGCCAGCAGCGTAGAGTTTAGGGCCGTCACCGGGGAGCTGTTTTTT. As protein: CASSVEFRAVTGELFF.

This clonotype was counted ten times or more. J is TRBJ2-1 and V is TRBV9; 9 nucleotides match TRBD1. Germline lookup yields CDR1 SGDLS and CDR2 YYNGEE. The ends lost 2 bases at V and 3 bases at J; junction bases unmatched: 3. There are 15 residues in the CDR3. The CDR3 loop is CASSVGTGIYNEQFF. Written as DNA, the CDR3 is TGTGCCAGCAGCGTTGGGACAGGGATCTACAATGAGCAGTTCTTC.

With respect to this clonotype: A read error may be the cause here, since a much bigger clone is one base away. The V gene is TRBV9, the J gene TRBJ2-4, with D possibly being TRBD1 (7 bases). The CDR3 length is 16 residues. Germline V gives CDR1 SGDLS, CDR2 YYNGEE. The CDR3 sequence is CASGGGGTGAKIIQYF. CDR3 sequence (DNA): TGTGCCAGCGGCGGAGGGGGCACGGGGGCCAAAATCATTCAGTACTTC.